Listed below are T cell receptor beta chains from one sample, sequenced in a study of blood T cells in healthy people across ages. One entry per CDR3 protein results from TCRdb running MiXCR on the 5' RACE reads. The sample has over a million distinct CDR3 sequences, more than 40% seen once. Material: blood. These receptors came from a woman aged 55-70 years in good health. CDR3s include the opening cysteine and the closing phenylalanine or tryptophan.

J | length | V | CDR3
TRBJ2-7 | 10 | TRBV28 | CASSLSEQYF
TRBJ2-5 | 16 | TRBV4-1 | CASSSASGSRQETQYF
TRBJ2-7 | 14 | TRBV4-2 | CASSQVQGSHEQYF
TRBJ2-1 | 15 | TRBV15 | CATSGGLDGYNEQFF
TRBJ2-1 | 16 | TRBV15 | CATSDRLIQVVNEQFF
TRBJ1-2 | 15 | TRBV5-1 | CASSKGQELNYGYTF
TRBJ1-1 | 12 | TRBV20-1 | CSVTRVNTEAFF
NA | 14 | TRBV12-3/TRBV12-4 | CASSLTGGKYEQYF
TRBJ2-7 | 15 | TRBV29-1 | CSVEEWGQDSYEQYF
TRBJ2-7 | 15 | TRBV27 | CASSNHRDGTYEQYF
TRBJ2-3 | 15 | TRBV27 | CASGFSRLGADTQYF
TRBJ2-1 | 16 | TRBV28 | CASSPNGAGFYNEQFF